This T cell receptor beta chain came from a study of OX40 agonist ivuxolimab in advanced cancers. Looking at the study overall: In three patients, partial responses were observed, one with hepatocellular carcinoma and two with cutaneous melanoma.

Study-level points and caveats: At 0.1 to 3.0 mg/kg, CD4+ and CD8+ blood T cells expanded clonally by week 6. Undetermined was the antigen specificity of the expanded peripheral T cells.

TCRdb keeps only in-frame clones here, not all; method: immunoSEQ multiplex PCR. The sample has 35,000 to 45,000 clones; roughly 69% are singletons. The J segment lost 9 bases and the V segment lost 5 bases, leaving 5 bases of the junction unmatched. Germline V gives CDR1 SEHNR, CDR2 FQNEAQ (reference sequence). This CDR3 contains 15 residues. A remark on this clone: What it binds is not known.

The TCR originated in an adult with an advanced solid tumor such as melanoma, head and neck, liver or kidney cancer. The gene calls are TRBV7-9 and TRBJ2-3, with TRBD2 matching 16 bases. The sample here was CD4+ or CD8+ T cells sorted from blood, taken in a trial of the OX40 agonist ivuxolimab. The CDR3 region is CASSPGTSGGATQYF. The DNA for the CDR3 is TGTGCCAGCAGCCCCGGGACTAGCGGGGGGGCCACGCAGTATTTT.